This T cell receptor (beta chain) was recorded in a study of naive CD8 T cells in extremely preterm neonates. Regarding this clone: At one boundary the junction diverges from the germline segment, which might be a read error.

Germline CDR1 reads SNHLY; CDR2 reads FYNNEI. This CDR3 contains 16 residues. Libraries were prepared by immunoSEQ multiplex PCR; TCRdb keeps only in-frame clonotypes and omits some of them. The sample includes around 4,800 clones, almost 98% seen only once; the top ten take roughly 0.5%. Cord blood came from elective full-term cesareans at about 37-41 weeks without labor or membrane rupture. The gene calls are TRBV2 and TRBJ1-5, with 7 positions matching TRBD1. Sequencing used naive CD8+ T cells from cord blood. This receptor was taken from a newborn in good health. The CDR3 region is CASSLRPQGSTQPQHF. The CDR3 DNA follows: TGTGCCAGCAGTCTTAGACCACAGGGGAGCACTCAGCCCCAGCATTTT.